One sample yielded the 28 T cell receptor beta chains listed below, sequenced in a study of cytomegalovirus exposure and HLA in healthy donors. Use of 60 Vbeta and 13 Jbeta primers characterized the PCR. Produced via immunoSEQ multiplex PCR; TCRdb's table is partial and in-frame only. This table has 110,000 or so clones, around 68% appearing once. The sample was PBMCs. These receptors all come from a woman in her fifties or sixties in good health and CMV-seropositive.

The V and J genes are TRBV7-9 and TRBJ1-3; 8 nucleotides line up with TRBD1. The germline V gene encodes CDR1 SEHNR and CDR2 FQNEAQ (reference sequence). The length of the CDR3 is 15 residues. V was clipped by 5 bases and J by 3 bases; unmatched bases: 6. The CDR3 nucleotides are TGTGCCAGCAGCCCTGCAGGGGGCTTTGGAAACACCATATATTTT. It is translated as CASSPAGGFGNTIYF.

J is TRBJ2-7 and V is TRBV30, with D possibly TRBD1 on 6 matching bases. The V and J ends lost 3 bases and 7 bases respectively, with 22 bases between them. The CDR3 contains 15 residues. CDR1 and CDR2 (germline): GTSNPN, SVGIG (reference sequence). The CDR3 DNA is TGTGCCTGGAGGGGTACGCAGGGGACCGTGATAGAGCAGTACTTC. Protein: CAWRGTQGTVIEQYF.

The V call is TRBV7-2, the J call TRBJ2-7; 7 bases line up with TRBD1. The CDR3 consists of 13 residues. Germline CDR1 is SGHTA and CDR2 is FQGNSA. V was pared by 3 bases and J by 10 bases, with 9 bases of the junction left unmatched. CDR3 nucleotide sequence: TGTGCCAGCAGCTTCCCCACCGACAGGGAACAGTACTTC. Translated, it gives CASSFPTDREQYF.

This chain joins TRBV7-9 and TRBJ1-4, with D perhaps matching TRBD1 (5 bases). V dropped 5 bases and J dropped 4 bases, with 14 bases sitting between them. The germline V gene has CDR1 SEHNR and CDR2 FQNEAQ (reference sequence). CDR3 length equals 15 residues. The CDR3 is CASSNRQTLNEKLFF. CDR3 DNA sequence: TGTGCCAGCAGCAACCGACAGACCCTTAATGAAAAACTGTTTTTT.

This chain links TRBV19 with TRBJ1-1, with 9 bases aligning to TRBD1. After removal of 4 bases from V and 0 bases from J, the junction contained 9 bases not matched to a gene. The germline gives CDR1 LNHDA, CDR2 SQIVND (reference sequence). This CDR3 comprises 17 residues. As DNA, the CDR3 is TGTGCCAGTAGTACAGGGACAGGGAGGGTTATGAACACTGAAGCTTTCTTT. This codes for CASSTGTGRVMNTEAFF.

J is TRBJ1-2 and V is TRBV4-2, with TRBD1 as a possible D gene (5 bases). Per germline, CDR1 LGHNA and CDR2 YNFKEQ. Deletions cut 5 bases from V and 6 bases from J, with 19 bases between. The CDR3 contains 15 residues. CDR3 coding DNA: TGTGCCAGCAGCTCCCCGGACACAAGCGGGCATGGCTACACCTTC. It is translated as CASSSPDTSGHGYTF.

The chain has TRBV7-9 and TRBJ2-7; D is perhaps TRBD2 (5 bases). Germline V gene sequence: CDR1 SEHNR, CDR2 FQNEAQ (reference sequence). The CDR3 runs to 16 residues. V lost 3 bases and J 4 bases, leaving 19 bases between the germline ends. CDR3: CASSFWPRGRNYEQYF. CDR3 in DNA: TGTGCCAGCAGCTTTTGGCCCCGGGGTAGAAATTACGAGCAGTACTTC.

The chain employs TRBV15 and TRBJ2-7; maybe TRBD1 (5 bases). Germline V lookup: CDR1 LNHNV, CDR2 YYDKDF (reference sequence). The CDR3 loop spans 15 amino acids. Trimming took off 0 bases at V and 3 bases at J, with 12 bases between the two ends. Here the CDR3 reads CATSRERGNYYEQYF. The CDR3 bases are TGTGCCACCAGCAGAGAAAGGGGAAACTACTACGAGCAGTACTTC.

The chain couples TRBV2 to TRBJ2-5; 8 bases align to TRBD1. V lost 7 bases and J lost 5; bases outside the gene matches: 12. Germline V gene sequence: CDR1 SNHLY, CDR2 FYNNEI. The CDR3 totals 15 residues. As DNA, the CDR3 is TGTGCCAGCAAGCGAGAACAGGGGGTTCCGGAGACCCAGTACTTC. Its translation: CASKREQGVPETQYF.

This clone is a singleton in its sample. This chain joins TRBV10-3 and TRBJ1-1, with TRBD1 matching over 7 bases. Germline CDR1 is ENHRY and CDR2 is SYGVKD. V gave up 4 bases and J gave up 1 base; unmatched junction bases: 3. This CDR3 region has 14 residues. The CDR3 here is CAISASGGNTEAFF. The CDR3 coding sequence is TGTGCCATCAGTGCGTCAGGGGGGAACACTGAAGCTTTCTTT.

The chain employs TRBV7-9 and TRBJ1-2; D uncertain. The CDR3 extends over 12 amino acids. V was cut by 8 bases and J by 3 bases, with 10 bases left in between. Germline lookup yields CDR1 SEHNR and CDR2 FQNEAQ (reference sequence). The CDR3 DNA is TGTGCCAGCGGGAGCACCTACTATGGCTACACCTTC. It codes for CASGSTYYGYTF.

This clone showed up just a few times. The chain is built from TRBV7-2 and TRBJ1-6; unclear D gene. Per germline, CDR1 SGHTA and CDR2 FQGNSA. Between the trimmed V and J ends, which lost 3 bases and 10 bases, there was a span of 7 bases. The CDR3 spans 12 residues. The CDR3 sequence is CASSFGVSPLHF. Written as DNA, the CDR3 is TGTGCCAGCAGCTTCGGGGTCTCACCCCTCCACTTT.

The chain has TRBV5-1 and TRBJ1-2, with D unclear. The germline gives CDR1 SGHRS, CDR2 YFSETQ. V was shortened by 0 bases and J by 3 bases, with 6 bases between the two germline ends. The CDR3 is 13 amino acids. CDR3 in amino acids: CASSLGLDYGYTF. CDR3 nucleotides: TGCGCCAGCAGCTTGGGACTGGACTATGGCTACACCTTC.

This chain uses TRBV6-5 with TRBJ1-1; 7 bases match TRBD1. From germline, CDR1 is MNHEY and CDR2 SVGAGI. Trimming took 6 bases from V and 1 from J; bases not matched to a gene: 5. The CDR3 is made up of 14 amino acids. The CDR3 coding sequence is TGTGCCAGCAGCCTGGACAGGCGGAACACTGAAGCTTTCTTT. Protein sequence: CASSLDRRNTEAFF.

The chain joins TRBV5-4 to TRBJ1-2, with a possible D match to TRBD1 (6 bases). Per germline, CDR1 SGHNT and CDR2 YYREEE (reference sequence). The length of the CDR3 is 14 residues. The V gene lost 4 bases and the J gene lost 2 bases, with 12 bases spanning the gap. Here the CDR3 reads CASSPDRDNYGYTF. The CDR3 bases are TGTGCCAGCAGCCCGGACAGAGACAACTATGGCTACACCTTC.

This rearrangement joins TRBV6-4 to TRBJ1-1; 9 bases are shared with TRBD1. Trimming cost V 3 bases and J 1 base; bases outside gene matches: 0. Germline V gene lookup returns CDR1 MRHNA and CDR2 SNTAGT. The CDR3 runs 14 residues. CDR3 loop: CASSEQGANTEAFF. The CDR3 bases are TGTGCCAGCAGTGAACAGGGGGCGAACACTGAAGCTTTCTTT.

The chain combines TRBV6-5 with TRBJ2-7, with D tentatively TRBD2 (5 bases). In germline, CDR1 is MNHEY, CDR2 SVGAGI. Trimming took off 0 bases at V and 9 bases at J, with 9 bases between the two ends. The CDR3 length is 12 residues. The CDR3 region has the DNA TGTGCCAGCAGTTACTCGACGGGGTTGCAGTACTTC. This encodes CASSYSTGLQYF.

The chain carries TRBV5-4 and TRBJ2-2; D call uncertain. The CDR3 totals 14 residues. V was clipped by 5 bases and J by 0 bases, with 8 bases between them. CDR1 and CDR2 from the germline V gene are SGHNT and YYREEE (reference sequence). This CDR3 reads CASRLETNTGELFF. The DNA of the CDR3 is TGTGCCAGCAGACTGGAGACGAACACCGGGGAGCTGTTTTTT.

The chain uses TRBV11-2 and TRBJ1-2; TRBD1 matches 7 bases. The CDR3 runs 16 residues. The V gene's germline CDR1 is SGHAT and CDR2 FQNNGV. J gave up 4 bases and V 4 bases, and 12 bases lay outside the gene matches. The CDR3 spells CASSSGGTQGFYGYTF. The CDR3 DNA follows: TGTGCCAGCAGCTCAGGGGGTACACAGGGGTTCTATGGCTACACCTTC.

In its sample, this clone was seen once. V gene TRBV25-1 combines with J gene TRBJ1-2, with 7 positions matching TRBD1. The CDR3 is made up of 14 amino acids. V was pared by 1 base and J by 2 bases, with 1 base of the junction left unmatched. Germline V CDR1 and CDR2: MGHDK, SYGVNS. The CDR3 DNA sequence: TGTGCCAGCAGTGAATTGACAGGGAACTATGGCTACACCTTC. It specifies CASSELTGNYGYTF.

This CDR3 reads CASSNSYEQYF. CDR3 DNA sequence: TGTGCCAGTTCAAACTCCTACGAGCAGTACTTC. The chain has TRBV19 and TRBJ2-7; D ambiguous. This CDR3 region has 11 residues. Germline assignment: CDR1 LNHDA and CDR2 SQIVND (reference sequence). Trimming pared 8 bases from V and 0 bases from J, leaving 5 bases between.

The chain uses TRBV19 and TRBJ2-5; the D is unclear. The germline gives CDR1 LNHDA, CDR2 SQIVND (reference sequence). There are 14 residues in the CDR3. The germline V and J ends were trimmed by 6 bases and 5 bases, with 16 bases remaining between them. In DNA form, the CDR3 reads TGTGCCAGTAGCGAAACAGTCTTTTTGGAGACCCAGTACTTC. Protein sequence: CASSETVFLETQYF.

The chain is built from TRBV28 and TRBJ1-2; possibly TRBD1 for D (6 bases). Trimming pared 6 bases from V and 8 bases from J, leaving 13 bases between. The germline V gene has CDR1 MDHEN and CDR2 SYDVKM. This CDR3 region has 12 residues. Written as DNA, the CDR3 is TGTGCCAGCAGCGACAGGCGTCGAGGCTACACCTTC. Translated: CASSDRRRGYTF.

This rearrangement joins TRBV9 to TRBJ2-7; perhaps TRBD1 as D (6 bases). Trimming pared 0 bases from V and 7 bases from J, leaving 14 bases between. Germline CDR1 reads SGDLS; CDR2 reads YYNGEE. There are 14 residues in the CDR3. The CDR3 nucleotides read TGTGCCAGCAGCGTAGTGGGGGCTAGTGATGAGCAGTACTTC. It encodes CASSVVGASDEQYF. Based on the CDR3 plus reference TRBV9 and TRBJ2-7, the full variable domain is DSGVTQTPKHLITATGQRVTLRCSPRSGDLSVYWYQQSLDQGLQFLIQYYNGEERAKGNILERFSAQQFPDLHSELNLSSLELGDSALYFCASSVVGASDEQYFGPGTRLTVT.

This clone was seen only a few times. The chain recombines TRBV2 with TRBJ1-4; D is perhaps TRBD1 (5 bases). Germline V CDR1 and CDR2: SNHLY, FYNNEI. The CDR3 extends over 14 amino acids. Trimming stripped 6 bases from V and 5 bases from J, with 13 bases between. The CDR3: CASSPTELNEKLFF. DNA of the CDR3: TGTGCCAGCAGCCCGACAGAGTTAAATGAAAAACTGTTTTTT.

The chain couples TRBV4-1 to TRBJ2-6; D possibly corresponds to TRBD1 (6 bases). There are 19 residues in the CDR3. V gave up 2 bases and J gave up 0 bases, with 17 bases separating them. Looked up from germline, CDR1 is MGHRA and CDR2 is YSYEKL. Here the CDR3 DNA reads TGCGCCAGCAGCCAAAAGACAGGATACGGATTCTCTGGGGCCAACGTCCTGACTTTC. Translating gives CASSQKTGYGFSGANVLTF.

The V and J genes are TRBV7-9 and TRBJ2-1; the match to TRBD2 covers 7 bases. The CDR3 consists of 12 residues. Germline trimming cut 10 bases from V and 4 bases from J; bases unmatched to any gene: 4. Germline loops: CDR1 SEHNR, CDR2 FQNEAQ (reference sequence). CDR3 amino acids: CATRGGYNEQFF. The DNA for the CDR3 is TGTGCCACCCGGGGAGGGTACAATGAGCAGTTCTTC.

V usage is TRBV5-4 and J usage is TRBJ1-6; 8 bases are shared with TRBD1. The CDR3 totals 14 residues. Germline V CDR1 and CDR2: SGHNT, YYREEE (reference sequence). V dropped 6 bases and J dropped 5; count of bases not matched to a gene: 4. CDR3 bases: TGTGCCAGCACCGGACAGGGTGATAATTCACCCCTCCACTTT. This encodes CASTGQGDNSPLHF.